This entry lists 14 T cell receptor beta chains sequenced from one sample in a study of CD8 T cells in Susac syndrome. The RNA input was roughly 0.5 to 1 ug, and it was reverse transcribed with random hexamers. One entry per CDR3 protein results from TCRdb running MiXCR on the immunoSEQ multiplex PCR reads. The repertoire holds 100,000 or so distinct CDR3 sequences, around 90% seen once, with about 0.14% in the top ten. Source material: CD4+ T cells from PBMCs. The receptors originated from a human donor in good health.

The CDR3 spells CASSYLLAATEAFF. CDR3 in DNA: TGTGCCAGCAGCTACCTGTTAGCTGCCACTGAAGCTTTCTTT. V and J are TRBV3-1 and TRBJ1-1; D gene ambiguous. Germline V gene sequence: CDR1 LGHDT, CDR2 YNNKEL (reference sequence). The CDR3 has 14 residues. Deletions cut 5 bases from V and 4 bases from J, with 14 bases between.

The CDR3 region is CASSQDELAGGPFRETQYF. The CDR3 DNA reads as TGTGCCAGCAGCCAAGATGAACTAGCGGGGGGGCCTTTCCGAGAGACCCAGTACTTC. The chain uses TRBV14 and TRBJ2-5; 13 bases are shared with TRBD2. CDR3 length: 19 amino acids. The germline gives CDR1 SGHDN, CDR2 FVKESK. With 0 bases clipped from V and 4 bases from J, the junction kept 11 bases outside the gene matches.

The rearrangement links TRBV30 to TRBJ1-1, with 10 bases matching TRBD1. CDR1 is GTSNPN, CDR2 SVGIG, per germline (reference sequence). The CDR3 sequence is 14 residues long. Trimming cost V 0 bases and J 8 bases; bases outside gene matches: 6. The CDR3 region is CAWSVLRTGGEAFF. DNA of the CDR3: TGTGCCTGGAGTGTACTCAGGACAGGGGGAGAAGCTTTCTTT.

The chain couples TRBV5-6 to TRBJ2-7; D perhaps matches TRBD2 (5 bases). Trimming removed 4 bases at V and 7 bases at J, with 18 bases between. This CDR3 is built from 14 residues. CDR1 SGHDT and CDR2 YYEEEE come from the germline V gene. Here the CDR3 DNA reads TGTGCCAGCAGCCCGGCGGGCGGGCTCGGGGAGCAGTACTTC. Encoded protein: CASSPAGGLGEQYF.

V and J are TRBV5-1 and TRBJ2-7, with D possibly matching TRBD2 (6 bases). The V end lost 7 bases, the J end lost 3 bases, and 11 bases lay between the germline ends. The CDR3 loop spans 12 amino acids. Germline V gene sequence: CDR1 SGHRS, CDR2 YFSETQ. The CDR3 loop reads CASGTSIYEQYF. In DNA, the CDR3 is TGCGCCAGCGGGACTTCCATCTACGAGCAGTACTTC. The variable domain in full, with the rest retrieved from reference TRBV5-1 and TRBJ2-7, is KAGVTQTPRYLIKTRGQQVTLSCSPISGHRSVSWYQQTPGQGLQFLFEYFSETQRNKGNFPGRFSGRQFSNSRSEMNVSTLELGDSALYLCASGTSIYEQYFGPGTRLTVT.

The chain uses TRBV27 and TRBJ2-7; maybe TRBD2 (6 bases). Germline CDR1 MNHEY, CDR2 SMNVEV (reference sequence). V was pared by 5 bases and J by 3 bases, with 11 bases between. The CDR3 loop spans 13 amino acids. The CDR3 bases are TGTGCCAGCAGTCTCGGAGGGCGCTACGAGCAGTACTTC. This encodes CASSLGGRYEQYF.

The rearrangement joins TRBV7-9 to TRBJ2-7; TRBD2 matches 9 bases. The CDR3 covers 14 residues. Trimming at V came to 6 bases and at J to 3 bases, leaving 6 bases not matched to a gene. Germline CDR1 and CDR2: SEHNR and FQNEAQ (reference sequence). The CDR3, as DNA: TGTGCCAGCAGACCAGCGGGAGGCCACTACGAGCAGTACTTC. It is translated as CASRPAGGHYEQYF.

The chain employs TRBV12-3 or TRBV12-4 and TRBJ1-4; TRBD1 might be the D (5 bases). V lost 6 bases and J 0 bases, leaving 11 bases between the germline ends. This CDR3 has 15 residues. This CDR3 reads CASSQGQTTNEKLFF. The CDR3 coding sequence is TGTGCCAGCAGCCAGGGTCAAACAACTAATGAAAAACTGTTTTTT.

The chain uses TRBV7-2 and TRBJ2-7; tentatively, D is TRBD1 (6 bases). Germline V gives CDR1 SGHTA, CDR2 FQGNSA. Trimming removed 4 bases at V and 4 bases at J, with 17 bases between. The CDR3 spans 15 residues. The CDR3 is CASSSPSGVPYEQYF. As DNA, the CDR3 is TGTGCCAGCAGCTCCCCCTCAGGGGTACCGTACGAGCAGTACTTC.

The CDR3 coding sequence is TGTGCCTGGTCGACAGGTAATCAGCCCCAGCATTTT. Its translation: CAWSTGNQPQHF. V gene TRBV30 combines with J gene TRBJ1-5; a weak D match, TRBD1 (6 bases). The V gene lost 5 bases and the J gene lost 4 bases, with 9 bases spanning the gap. Per the germline V gene, CDR1 is GTSNPN and CDR2 is SVGIG (reference sequence). The CDR3 has 12 residues. The full variable domain, its missing parts supplied by reference TRBV30 and TRBJ1-5, is SQTIHQWPATLVQPVGSPLSLECTVEGTSNPNLYWYRQAAGRGLQLLFYSVGIGQISSEVPQNLSASRPQDRQFILSSKKLLLSDSGFYLCAWSTGNQPQHFGDGTRLSIL.

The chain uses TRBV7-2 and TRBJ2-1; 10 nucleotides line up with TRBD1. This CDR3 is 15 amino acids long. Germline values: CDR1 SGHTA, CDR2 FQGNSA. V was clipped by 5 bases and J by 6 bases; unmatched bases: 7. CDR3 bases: TGTGCCAGCAGCCATGACAGGGGGCTCGGCAATGAGCAGTTCTTC. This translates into CASSHDRGLGNEQFF.

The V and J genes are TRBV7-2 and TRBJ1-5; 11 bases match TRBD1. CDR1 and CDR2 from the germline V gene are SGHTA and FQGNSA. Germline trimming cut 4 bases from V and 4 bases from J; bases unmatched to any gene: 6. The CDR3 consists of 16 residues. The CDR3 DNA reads TGTGCCAGCAGCTCCGGGACAGGGGGTAGGAATCAGCCCCAGCATTTT. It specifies CASSSGTGGRNQPQHF. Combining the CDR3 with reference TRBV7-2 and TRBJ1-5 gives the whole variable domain GAGVSQSPSNKVTEKGKDVELRCDPISGHTALYWYRQSLGQGLEFLIYFQGNSAPDKSGLPSDRFSAERTGGSVSTLTIQRTQQEDSAVYLCASSSGTGGRNQPQHFGDGTRLSIL.

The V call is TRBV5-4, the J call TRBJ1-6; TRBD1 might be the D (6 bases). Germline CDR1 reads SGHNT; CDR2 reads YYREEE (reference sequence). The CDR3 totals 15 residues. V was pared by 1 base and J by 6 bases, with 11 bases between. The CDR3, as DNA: TGTGCCAGCAGCTTGCAGCAGGGGTTTAATTCACCCCTCCACTTT. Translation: CASSLQQGFNSPLHF.

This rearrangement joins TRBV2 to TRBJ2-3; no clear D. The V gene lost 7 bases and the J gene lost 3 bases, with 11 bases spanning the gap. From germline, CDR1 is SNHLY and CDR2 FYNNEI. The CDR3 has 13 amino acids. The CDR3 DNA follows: TGTGCCAGCATTACGGGTACGACAGATACGCAGTATTTT. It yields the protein CASITGTTDTQYF.